The 20 T cell receptor beta chains presented below share a single source sample, sequenced in a study of blood T cell repertoires in COVID-19 (dated by TCRdb to 2018 to 2020). Library creation used the immunoSEQ multiplex PCR assay. In TCRdb, the immuneACCESS table is reduced to in-frame sequences with V and J assigned. These tables do not hold every clone; where another copy was compared, an unresolved V gene accounts for under half, and the others remain unexplained. This sample lists tens of thousands of clones; 70% to 90% were detected once. The ten largest account for more than 5.5% of the sample. Sequencing used peripheral blood. The receptors stem from a woman at least 80 years old with acute or convalescent COVID-19.

V gene TRBV27 combines with J gene TRBJ1-3; D not certain. Germline lookup yields CDR1 MNHEY and CDR2 SMNVEV (reference sequence). With 4 bases removed from V and 2 bases from J, the gap between germline ends came to 6 bases. CDR3 size: 13 residues. CDR3 in amino acids: CASSWQAGNTIYF. The CDR3 DNA sequence: TGTGCCAGCAGTTGGCAGGCTGGAAACACCATATATTTT.

The chain recombines TRBV9 with TRBJ2-2; possible D gene TRBD1, 6 bases. CDR1 is SGDLS and CDR2 is YYNGEE in the germline V gene. This CDR3 is 16 amino acids long. Trimming took off 2 bases at V and 1 base at J, with 12 bases between the two ends. The chain's CDR3 is CASSVGLTGNTGELFF. DNA for the CDR3: TGTGCCAGCAGCGTTGGCTTGACAGGGAACACCGGGGAGCTGTTTTTT.

The chain employs TRBV7-6 and TRBJ2-3; D uncertain. The CDR3 spans 20 residues. Between the trimmed V and J ends, which lost 1 base and 1 base, there was a span of 24 bases. Germline CDR1 SGHVS, CDR2 FNYEAQ. As DNA, the CDR3 is TGTGCCAGCAGCTTAGTAGGTGGCGGCGGAGTCGCCGACCGCACAGATACGCAGTATTTT. Amino acid sequence: CASSLVGGGGVADRTDTQYF.

The J gene is TRBJ1-5, the V gene TRBV7-6; D unclear. The V gene's germline CDR1 is SGHVS and CDR2 FNYEAQ. V lost 5 bases to trimming and J lost 7 bases, with 12 bases between them. The CDR3 has 13 residues. CDR3 amino acids: CASSRGFGQPQHF. CDR3 bases: TGTGCCAGCAGCCGAGGATTTGGGCAGCCCCAGCATTTT.

Only one count was recorded for this clone. The rearrangement joins TRBV6-5 to TRBJ1-1, with D unresolved. This CDR3 is 15 amino acids long. Germline V gene lookup returns CDR1 MNHEY and CDR2 SVGAGI. V lost 7 bases, J lost 4 bases, and 19 bases lay in between. As DNA, the CDR3 is TGTGCCAGCACCAAACGGGGTGTCTGGGGCACTGAAGCTTTCTTT. It translates to CASTKRGVWGTEAFF.

J is TRBJ2-1 and V is TRBV5-4; 9 bases are shared with TRBD2. Unmatched junction bases numbered 10, after V lost 4 bases and J lost 5 bases. Germline CDR1 SGHNT, CDR2 YYREEE (reference sequence). The CDR3 is made up of 16 amino acids. CDR3 DNA: TGTGCCAGCAGCCTTAGTTCTAGCGGGATGAACAATGAGCAGTTCTTC. This codes for CASSLSSSGMNNEQFF.

The chain joins TRBV30 to TRBJ1-4, with a weak D call TRBD1 (5 bases). The V gene lost 0 bases and the J gene lost 0 bases, with 8 bases spanning the gap. Germline V gives CDR1 GTSNPN, CDR2 SVGIG (reference sequence). This CDR3 contains 15 residues. The CDR3 DNA follows: TGTGCCTGGAGTGTAGGGGCAGCAACTAATGAAAAACTGTTTTTT. This encodes CAWSVGAATNEKLFF.

In this sample, this clone turned up once. This chain connects TRBV27 to TRBJ1-5, with D unclear. The CDR3 has 14 amino acids. Per the germline V gene, CDR1 is MNHEY and CDR2 is SMNVEV (reference sequence). Between the trimmed V and J ends, which lost 3 bases and 0 bases, there was a span of 6 bases. Here the CDR3 reads CASSFSDSNQPQHF. CDR3 bases: TGTGCCAGCAGTTTTTCAGATAGCAATCAGCCCCAGCATTTT.

The chain combines TRBV2 with TRBJ2-7; 10 bases are a match to TRBD2. Germline values: CDR1 SNHLY, CDR2 FYNNEI. The CDR3 spans 14 residues. V lost 7 bases, J lost 5 bases, and 8 bases stayed unmatched. The CDR3 DNA follows: TGTGCCAGCACCGGTAGCGGGAGGCCCAACGAGCAGTACTTC. Its protein is CASTGSGRPNEQYF. Looking up the rest from reference TRBV2 and TRBJ2-7 gives the full variable domain: EPEVTQTPSHQVTQMGQEVILRCVPISNHLYFYWYRQILGQKVEFLVSFYNNEISEKSEIFDDQFSVERPDGSNFTLKIRSTKLEDSAMYFCASTGSGRPNEQYFGPGTRLTVT.

The genes are TRBV27 and TRBJ2-2, with D tentatively TRBD2 (6 bases). The V gene lost 2 bases and the J gene lost 7 bases, with 14 bases spanning the gap. The CDR3 totals 15 residues. Germline loops: CDR1 MNHEY, CDR2 SMNVEV (reference sequence). This CDR3 is CASSLRPLGGGELFF. The CDR3 DNA is TGTGCCAGCAGTTTACGGCCTTTGGGGGGCGGGGAGCTGTTTTTT.

The rearrangement joins TRBV9 to TRBJ1-6; a weak D match, TRBD1 (5 bases). Germline V lookup: CDR1 SGDLS, CDR2 YYNGEE. Trimming cost V 1 base and J 4 bases, with 12 bases left between them. There are 16 residues in the CDR3. The DNA for the CDR3 is TGTGCCAGCAGCGTATTCCAGGACACGTATAATTCACCCCTCCACTTT. Translating it yields CASSVFQDTYNSPLHF.

The CDR3 protein is CASSFHPGQGLYGYTF. The CDR3 DNA reads as TGTGCCAGCAGCTTTCACCCGGGACAGGGTCTGTATGGCTACACCTTC. The chain combines TRBV7-9 with TRBJ1-2, with 9 bases matching TRBD1. The germline gives CDR1 SEHNR, CDR2 FQNEAQ (reference sequence). This CDR3 has 16 residues. With 3 bases clipped from V and 5 bases from J, the junction kept 10 bases outside the gene matches.

The V call is TRBV10-1, the J call TRBJ1-5; 11 bases align to TRBD1. The trim removed 6 bases at V and 4 bases at J, leaving 17 bases unmatched. The CDR3 totals 19 residues. Germline V gives CDR1 WNHNN, CDR2 SYGVQD (reference sequence). The CDR3 reads CASRDVRDRGILGNQPQHF. In nucleotides, the CDR3 is TGCGCCAGCAGAGACGTGCGGGACAGGGGGATACTAGGGAATCAGCCCCAGCATTTT.

The CDR3, as DNA: TGCGCCAGCAGCTTGGAAGGGACAGGGGACACTGAAGCTTTCTTT. Encoded protein: CASSLEGTGDTEAFF. J is TRBJ1-1 and V is TRBV5-1; 10 bases fit TRBD1. The CDR3 spans 15 residues. V was clipped by 0 bases and J by 3 bases; unmatched bases: 2. The V gene's germline CDR1 is SGHRS and CDR2 YFSETQ.

V is TRBV2 and J is TRBJ2-5; 11 nucleotides align to TRBD1. Trimming cost V 7 bases and J 5 bases; bases outside gene matches: 6. Germline CDR1 SNHLY, CDR2 FYNNEI. The CDR3 has 14 residues. The CDR3 sequence is CASTGTGGLETQYF. The CDR3 DNA sequence: TGTGCCAGCACCGGGACAGGGGGGTTGGAGACCCAGTACTTC. Variable domain in full (rest from reference TRBV2 and TRBJ2-5): EPEVTQTPSHQVTQMGQEVILRCVPISNHLYFYWYRQILGQKVEFLVSFYNNEISEKSEIFDDQFSVERPDGSNFTLKIRSTKLEDSAMYFCASTGTGGLETQYFGPGTRLLVL.

The chain joins TRBV6-1 to TRBJ2-1; TRBD1 agrees at 7 bases. The CDR3 has 14 amino acids. Looked up from germline, CDR1 is MNHNS and CDR2 is SASEGT. With V trimmed by 6 bases and J by 8 bases, 10 bases remained unmatched. The CDR3 is CASSFRDRHDEQFF. The CDR3 DNA sequence: TGTGCCAGCAGCTTCCGGGACAGACACGATGAGCAGTTCTTC.

J is TRBJ1-2 and V is TRBV25-1, with a weak D call TRBD1 (5 bases). The CDR3 has 14 residues. The germline V and J ends were trimmed by 2 bases and 3 bases, with 10 bases remaining between them. Germline V gene lookup returns CDR1 MGHDK and CDR2 SYGVNS. In DNA, the CDR3 is TGTGCCAGCAGTGAAAGGGGCCGAGACTATGGCTACACCTTC. This translates into CASSERGRDYGYTF.

The rearrangement joins TRBV5-8 to TRBJ2-1; TRBD2 is a possible D gene (6 bases). V lost 1 base and J lost 0, with 14 bases in between. This CDR3 has 17 residues. Looked up from germline, CDR1 is SGHTS and CDR2 is YDEGEE. The CDR3 DNA is TGTGCCAGCAGCTTGTTGACGGGGGTAGGCTCCTACAATGAGCAGTTCTTC. The encoded protein is CASSLLTGVGSYNEQFF.

The chain couples TRBV19 to TRBJ2-1; TRBD2 aligns across 10 bases. Germline CDR1 is LNHDA and CDR2 is SQIVND (reference sequence). Trimming cost V 1 base and J 8 bases; bases outside gene matches: 5. CDR3 length equals 15 residues. The chain's CDR3 is CASSIGSGRAYEQFF. In DNA, the CDR3 is TGTGCCAGTAGTATAGGAAGCGGGAGGGCCTATGAGCAGTTCTTC.

The rearrangement uses TRBV3-1 (or the pseudogene TRBV3-2) and TRBJ1-5; the match to TRBD1 covers 10 bases. V dropped 5 bases and J dropped 7; count of bases not matched to a gene: 5. The germline gives CDR1 LGHDT, CDR2 YNNKEL (reference sequence). The CDR3 loop spans 14 amino acids. For the CDR3, the DNA is TGTGCCAGCAGCGATGGACAGGGGGGGCAGCCCCAGCATTTT. Translated, it gives CASSDGQGGQPQHF.